Below, 11 T cell receptor beta chains from the same sample are listed, as sequenced in a study of metastatic and nonmetastatic thyroid tumors. The entire patient cohort was treatment-naive prior to thyroid surgery. Using MiXCR, TCRdb re-called clones from the PCR reads. The sample yields about 35,000 clones, around 33% seen once. Input material: tumor tissue. The receptors shown here come from a female donor with papillary thyroid cancer or a benign thyroid nodule (not recorded which). Some clones in this sample may be carry-over from other donors' samples.

The chain recombines TRBV4-1 with TRBJ2-3, with 13 bases identical to TRBD2. The CDR3 loop spans 16 amino acids. CDR1 is MGHRA, CDR2 YSYEKL, per germline. V shed 5 bases, J shed 2 bases, and the junction held 4 bases outside the gene matches. The CDR3 here is CASSKGLAGFTDTQYF. In DNA, the CDR3 is TGCGCCAGCAGCAAGGGACTAGCGGGATTCACAGATACGCAGTATTTT.

The chain recombines TRBV28 with TRBJ2-2; TRBD2 matches at 9 bases. The CDR3 totals 15 residues. The V segment lost 5 bases and the J segment 7 bases; nucleotides outside the gene matches: 8. Germline loops: CDR1 MDHEN, CDR2 SYDVKM. The CDR3 here is CASSRTSARDGELFF. The CDR3 DNA sequence: TGTGCCAGCAGTCGGACTAGCGCCCGTGACGGGGAGCTGTTTTTT.

This chain joins TRBV6-6 and TRBJ2-2; D call uncertain. Per germline, CDR1 MNHNY and CDR2 SVGAGI (reference sequence). V lost 2 bases and J 3 bases, leaving 4 bases between the germline ends. The CDR3 has 13 amino acids. This CDR3 is CASSYEDTGELFF. CDR3 in DNA: TGTGCCAGCAGTTACGAAGACACCGGGGAGCTGTTTTTT.

This clone was detected only a few times. V gene TRBV12-3 or TRBV12-4 combines with J gene TRBJ1-3; D is unresolved. V was cut by 1 base and J by 0 bases, with 10 bases left in between. This CDR3 has 16 amino acids. The chain's CDR3 is CASSLEVSDSGNTIYF. CDR3 coding DNA: TGTGCCAGCAGTTTAGAGGTTTCGGACTCTGGAAACACCATATATTTT.

J is TRBJ2-1 and V is TRBV4-1; the match to TRBD2 covers 13 bases. The CDR3 length is 15 residues. The V and J ends lost 4 bases and 6 bases, in that order; junction bases with no gene match: 3. Germline-derived CDR1 and CDR2 are MGHRA and YSYEKL. The CDR3 region has the DNA TGCGCCAGCAGCCGGGGACTAGCGGGATCCAATGAGCAGTTCTTC. Its protein product is CASSRGLAGSNEQFF.

In this sample, this clone turned up a few times. The CDR3 bases are TGTGCCAGCAGCTCAGGGCCTAATGAAAAACTGTTTTTT. Protein: CASSSGPNEKLFF. This chain joins TRBV11-3 and TRBJ1-4; TRBD1 might be the D (5 bases). Germline CDR1 and CDR2: SGHNT and YENEEA. V shed 4 bases and J shed 3 bases, with 6 bases lying between them. The CDR3 totals 13 residues.

This clone showed up many times. The CDR3 reads CASSLEYEQYF. The CDR3 DNA reads TGTGCCAGCAGTCTAGAATACGAGCAGTACTTC. The chain recombines TRBV6-1 with TRBJ2-7, with D unclear. V lost 5 bases and J lost 4, with 6 bases in between. CDR1 is MNHNS, CDR2 SASEGT, per germline. The CDR3 sequence is 11 residues long.

Only a few counts were recorded for this clone. Other DNA sequences of this sample code for an identical CDR3. V and J are TRBV7-2 and TRBJ1-2, with D uncertain. This CDR3 is built from 12 residues. The germline gives CDR1 SGHTA, CDR2 FQGNSA. V lost 7 bases and J 11 bases, leaving 17 bases between the germline ends. As DNA, the CDR3 is TGTGCCAGCATCGGGGATAGCAACCTATACACCTTC. Amino acid sequence: CASIGDSNLYTF.

The rearrangement joins TRBV27 to TRBJ2-5; 9 nucleotides line up with TRBD2. Germline V gene lookup returns CDR1 MNHEY and CDR2 SMNVEV (reference sequence). J lost 5 bases, V lost 5 bases, and 9 bases had no gene match. This CDR3 is 15 amino acids long. The CDR3 nucleotides are TGTGCCAGCAGTCGACTAGCGGCGGGGGAGGAGACCCAGTACTTC. Protein sequence: CASSRLAAGEETQYF.

V is TRBV4-3 and J is TRBJ2-7, with 8 bases matching TRBD1. The trim removed 0 bases at V and 6 bases at J, leaving 1 base unmatched. Per germline, CDR1 LGHNA and CDR2 YSLEER. This CDR3 has 13 amino acids. Here the CDR3 DNA reads TGCGCCAGCAGCCAAGATACAGGGGGCGAGCAGTACTTC. It yields the protein CASSQDTGGEQYF.

The table lists this clone with a few counts. The rearrangement links TRBV28 to TRBJ1-5; perhaps TRBD1 as D (5 bases). Trimming stripped 7 bases from V and 2 bases from J, with 15 bases between. Germline CDR1 is MDHEN and CDR2 is SYDVKM. The CDR3 has 15 residues. The CDR3 bases are TGTGCCAGCAATCGCTCTGGGGGTCGCAATCAGCCCCAGCATTTT. It yields the protein CASNRSGGRNQPQHF.